The entry below describes one T cell receptor beta chain. What it binds is unknown. Building of the TCR beta libraries involved iRepertoire HTBI primers and Arm-PCR of CDR3 regions. TCRdb processed the multiplex PCR reads anew with MiXCR; each CDR3 protein has one entry. The sample consists of around 450,000 distinct CDR3 sequences, around 15% of them appearing once. The data originate from a study of regulatory T cells in long-lasting Graves disease. Overall study findings and caveats: Only peripheral blood was studied, not thyroid tissue. Small numbers of samples may have cut accuracy.

Described time point: newly diagnosed GD, antithyroid drugs for less than 3 months. From RNA extracted from PBMCs, the TCR library was made. Germline CDR1 MNHEY, CDR2 SMNVEV (reference sequence). The CDR3 covers 15 residues. Trimming left V 5 bases short and J 4 bases short, with 17 bases between. This same sample was also taken into another study, of T cells in Graves' hyperthyroidism and ophthalmopathy. That report adds: Recently diagnosed hyperthyroidism of less than 2 months' duration affected patients aged 18 to 65.

The sample was peripheral blood mononuclear cells (PBMCs), taken at new diagnosis, from a patient treated with antithyroid drugs. V usage is TRBV27 and J usage is TRBJ1-1; maybe TRBD1 (5 bases). The sequence was obtained from a man aged 35-49 years with Graves disease. In DNA, the CDR3 is TGTGCCAGCAGTGATAAGATGGGGGACTTCACTGAAGCTTTCTTT. Amino acid sequence: CASSDKMGDFTEAFF.